The source of this T cell receptor beta chain is a study of T cell repertoires in cytomegalovirus infection. This clonotype was observed a handful of times. A single record per CDR3 protein comes from TCRdb applying MiXCR to the reads. The sample lists 630,000 or so distinct CDR3 sequences; roughly 24% were seen once. Deletions cut 5 bases from V and 6 bases from J, with 19 bases between. This CDR3 has 15 amino acids. From germline, CDR1 is SGHVS and CDR2 FNYEAQ. The receptor was isolated from a human donor in good health (CMV status not recorded). Some clones in this sample may be carry-over from other donors' samples. The specimen was CD8+ T cells from PBMCs. The chain employs TRBV7-6 and TRBJ1-2; D is uncertain. The CDR3 DNA follows: TGTGCCAGCAGCCTTTTACCAGCGGAATTAGATGGCTACACCTTC. It codes for CASSLLPAELDGYTF. Full variable domain (remainder filled in from reference TRBV7-6 and TRBJ1-2): GAGVSQSPRYKVTKRGQDVALRCDPISGHVSLYWYRQALGQGPEFLTYFNYEAQQDKSGLPNDRFSAERPEGSISTLTIQRTEQRDSAMYRCASSLLPAELDGYTFGSGTRLTVV.